This record covers a single TCR beta chain. The source of the sample is a study of T-cell reconstitution after alpha-beta-depleted transplantation in children. Germline CDR1 and CDR2: SGHTA and FQGTGA. This CDR3 region has 15 residues. The V and J ends lost 5 bases and 4 bases, in that order; junction bases with no gene match: 6. Unique molecular identifiers were built into the TCRbeta library. TCRdb re-called the PCR reads with MiXCR, one entry per CDR3 protein. The repertoire includes 350,000 to 450,000 distinct CDR3 sequences, around 21% of them detected once, and about 3.8% sits in the top ten. The input for sequencing was PBMCs from the stem cell graft donor, taken from the stem cell graft. The TCR originated in a human donor who donated a stem cell graft to a child with acute myeloid leukemia. The V call is TRBV7-3, the J call TRBJ2-1, with 9 positions matching TRBD2. The CDR3 is CASSETSGDYNEQFF. Written as DNA, the CDR3 is TGTGCCAGCAGCGAGACTAGCGGAGATTACAATGAGCAGTTCTTC.